Below are 3 T cell receptor beta chains sequenced from a single sample in a study of shared T cell receptors in the human thymus. The assay was immunoSEQ multiplex PCR, and TCRdb's table has in-frame clones only and misses some. Found here are some 760,000 clones, 70% to 90% of them singletons; the top ten hold over 0.008%. This sample also belongs to another study, concerning human thymus T cells.

Sequenced material: thymocytes. These TCRs come from a girl under three years old with a congenital heart defect.

The chain combines TRBV15 with TRBJ2-7; a possible D gene is TRBD1 (7 bases). CDR1 and CDR2 from the germline V gene are LNHNV and YYDKDF (reference sequence). The CDR3 is 15 amino acids. The V gene lost 3 bases and the J gene lost 0 bases, with 12 bases spanning the gap. The CDR3 bases are TGTGCCACCAGCAGGGAGGGGGCAGGCTCCTACGAGCAGTACTTC. Its protein is CATSREGAGSYEQYF.

V gene TRBV7-4 combines with J gene TRBJ2-5, with 8 bases lining up with TRBD1. This CDR3 contains 15 residues. In germline, CDR1 is SGHVT, CDR2 SQSDAQ. The J segment lost 4 bases and the V segment lost 5 bases, leaving 9 bases of the junction unmatched. CDR3 loop: CASSRGEQGGETQYF. For the CDR3, the DNA is TGTGCCAGCAGCCGAGGGGAACAGGGGGGAGAGACCCAGTACTTC. The variable domain in full, completed from reference TRBV7-4 and TRBJ2-5, reads GAGVSQSPRYKVAKRGRDVALRCDSISGHVTLYWYRQTLGQGSEVLTYSQSDAQRDKSGRPSGRFSAERPERSVSTLKIQRTEQGDSAVYLCASSRGEQGGETQYFGPGTRLLVL.

V gene TRBV7-3 combines with J gene TRBJ2-5; maybe TRBD1 (6 bases). V lost 5 bases, J lost 5 bases, and 24 bases lay in between. From germline, CDR1 is SGHTA and CDR2 FQGTGA. The CDR3 has 17 residues. Here the CDR3 reads CASSPLQGPSVLETQYF. As DNA, the CDR3 is TGTGCCAGCAGCCCATTACAGGGCCCCTCTGTGTTGGAGACCCAGTACTTC.